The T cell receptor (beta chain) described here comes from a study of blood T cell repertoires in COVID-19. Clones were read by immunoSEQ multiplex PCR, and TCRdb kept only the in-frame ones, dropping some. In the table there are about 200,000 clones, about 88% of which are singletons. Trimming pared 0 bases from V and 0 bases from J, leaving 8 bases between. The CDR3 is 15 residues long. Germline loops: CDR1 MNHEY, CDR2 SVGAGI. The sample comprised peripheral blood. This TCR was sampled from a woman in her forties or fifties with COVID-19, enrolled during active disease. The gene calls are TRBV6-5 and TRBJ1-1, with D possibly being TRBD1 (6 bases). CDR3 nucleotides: TGTGCCAGCAGTTACTCCGGGACATTGAACACTGAAGCTTTCTTT. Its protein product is CASSYSGTLNTEAFF.